This TCR beta chain originates from a study of blood T cell repertoires in COVID-19. The wider study: Samples taken during acute and convalescent COVID-19 were collected in the United States, Italy and Spain. The analysed material was cDNA or gDNA that came from T cells, B-cell-depleted T cells, or PBMCs.

In the source study's methods: Estimated nucleated cell counts came from reference gene primer amplification. The protocol was immunoSEQ multiplex PCR, while the TCRdb copy is restricted to in-frame clones and leaves out a portion. Clone size and the V and J calls come from that table; the DNA yielded D and trimming. Here the sample spans fewer than 70,000 clones, approximately 83% being singletons. Sequenced input: peripheral blood. The origin of this receptor is a woman aged 60-75 years with acute or convalescent COVID-19.

The DNA of the CDR3 is TGTGCCAGCAGCTACCGCGAGCGGACCGGGGAGCTGTTTTTT. This codes for CASSYRERTGELFF. The chain combines TRBV11-2 with TRBJ2-2; tentative D call: TRBD2 (5 bases). The ends were cut back, 4 bases at V and 5 bases at J, with 11 bases in the middle. The length of the CDR3 is 14 residues. Per germline, CDR1 SGHAT and CDR2 FQNNGV.